The rows below give T cell receptor beta chains drawn from one sample of a study of identical twins. TCRdb analysed the 5' RACE reads with MiXCR anew, one entry per CDR3 protein. The top ten clones hold about 0.27% of a sample with around 1.7 million distinct CDR3 sequences, under 35% of them seen once. The sequencing sample was made of cord blood. The receptors derive from a newborn girl in good health. Both conserved end residues are part of each CDR3. Fields, in order: V gene, J gene, CDR3 protein.

>TRBV12-3/TRBV12-4|TRBJ1-2
CASSQGGMSGYTF
>TRBV5-1|TRBJ1-2
CASSLSTGDGYTF
>TRBV12-3/TRBV12-4|TRBJ1-2
CASTRTAKNYGYTF
>TRBV14|TRBJ2-1
CASSKRAGVAETQFF
>TRBV5-1|TRBJ2-7
CASSLPSGGASYEQYF
>TRBV5-6|TRBJ2-1
CASSSGQYEQFF
>TRBV13|TRBJ2-7
CAGSFRLAGAYEQYF
>TRBV12-3/TRBV12-4|TRBJ2-1
CASSLTGLSSDEQFF
>TRBV5-1|TRBJ2-1
CASSASRPMDGQFF
>TRBV11-2|TRBJ2-3
CASSLRLAEPTDTQYF
>TRBV7-2|TRBJ1-1
CASSLALTGGGTEAFF
>TRBV2|TRBJ1-1
CASSKGQGGTEAFF
>TRBV2|TRBJ2-1
CASKGGQLYNEQFF
>TRBV20-1|TRBJ2-7
CSAMSLRTGKNEQYF
>TRBV28|NA
CASSPQGLVAYEQYF
>TRBV6-4|TRBJ1-5
CASLKTVYSNQPQHF
>TRBV4-1|TRBJ2-5
CASSSSAVFGGRGGETQYF
>TRBV18|TRBJ2-3
CASSPSVGGTDTQYF
>TRBV7-6|TRBJ2-3
CASSLVPGPDTQYF
>TRBV30|TRBJ1-1
CAWSADLNTEAFF
>TRBV19|TRBJ2-7
CASSIIGGAYEQYF
>TRBV28|TRBJ2-2
CASSLWAYDRGTGELFF